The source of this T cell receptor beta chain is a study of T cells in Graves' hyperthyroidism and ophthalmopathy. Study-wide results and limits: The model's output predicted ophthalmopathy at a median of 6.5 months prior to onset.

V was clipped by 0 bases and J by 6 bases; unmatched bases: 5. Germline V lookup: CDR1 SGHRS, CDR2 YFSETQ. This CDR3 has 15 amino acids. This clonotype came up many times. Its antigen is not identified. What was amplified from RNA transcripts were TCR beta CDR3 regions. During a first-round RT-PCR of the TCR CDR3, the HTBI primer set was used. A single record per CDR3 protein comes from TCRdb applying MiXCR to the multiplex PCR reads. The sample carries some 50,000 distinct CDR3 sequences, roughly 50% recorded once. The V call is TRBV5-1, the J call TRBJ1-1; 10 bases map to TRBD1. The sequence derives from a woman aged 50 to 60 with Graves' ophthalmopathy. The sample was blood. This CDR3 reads CASSLATGGASEAFF. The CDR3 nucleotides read TGCGCCAGCAGCTTGGCGACAGGGGGCGCGTCTGAAGCTTTCTTT.